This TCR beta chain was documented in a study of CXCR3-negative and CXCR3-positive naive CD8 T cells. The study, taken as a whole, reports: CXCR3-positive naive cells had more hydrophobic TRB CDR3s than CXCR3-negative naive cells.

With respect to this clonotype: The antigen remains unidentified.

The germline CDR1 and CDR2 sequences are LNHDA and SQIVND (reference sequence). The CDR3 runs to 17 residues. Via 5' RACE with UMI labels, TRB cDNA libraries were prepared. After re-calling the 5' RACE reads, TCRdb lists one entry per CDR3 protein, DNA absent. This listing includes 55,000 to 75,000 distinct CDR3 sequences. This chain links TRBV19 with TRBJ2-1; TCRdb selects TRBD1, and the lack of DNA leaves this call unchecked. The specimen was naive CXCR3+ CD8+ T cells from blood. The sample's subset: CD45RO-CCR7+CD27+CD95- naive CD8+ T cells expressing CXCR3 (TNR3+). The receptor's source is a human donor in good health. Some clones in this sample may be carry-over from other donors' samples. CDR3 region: CASSMTALGTEYNEQFF.